One and the same sample provided the 25 T cell receptor beta chains below, sequenced in a study of blood T cell repertoires in COVID-19. Assay: immunoSEQ multiplex PCR; the TCRdb copy retains only in-frame clones and omits some. The table has under 300,000 clones, about 86% seen once. The sequenced material came from peripheral blood. The receptors derive from a woman in her thirties with COVID-19, enrolled during active disease.

The chain recombines TRBV18 with TRBJ1-3; D is possibly TRBD1 (6 bases). Looked up from germline, CDR1 is KGHSH and CDR2 is LQKENI. The V gene lost 3 bases and the J gene lost 4 bases, with 16 bases spanning the gap. The CDR3 runs 16 residues. The CDR3 reads CASSPELGGSGNTIYF. As DNA, the CDR3 is TGTGCCAGCTCACCTGAGTTAGGGGGTTCCGGAAACACCATATATTTT. Drawing the rest from reference TRBV18 and TRBJ1-3, the complete variable domain is NAGVMQNPRHLVRRRGQEARLRCSPMKGHSHVYWYRQLPEEGLKFMVYLQKENIIDESGMPKERFSAEFPKEGPSILRIQQVVRGDSAAYFCASSPELGGSGNTIYFGEGSWLTVV.

The genes are TRBV5-4 and TRBJ1-2; D gene ambiguous. The V gene lost 3 bases and the J gene lost 8 bases, with 17 bases spanning the gap. Germline lookup yields CDR1 SGHNT and CDR2 YYREEE (reference sequence). The CDR3 covers 14 residues. The CDR3 DNA follows: TGTGCCAGCAGCTCGGGAGAGACAATGAGGGGCTACACCTTC. It yields the protein CASSSGETMRGYTF.

The chain recombines TRBV7-9 with TRBJ2-3; 11 bases match TRBD2. Germline CDR1 is SEHNR and CDR2 is FQNEAQ (reference sequence). Unmatched junction bases numbered 5, after V lost 2 bases and J lost 4 bases. The CDR3 covers 16 residues. CDR3: CASSLNSGGAPDTQYF. The CDR3 DNA sequence: TGTGCCAGCAGCTTAAATAGCGGGGGGGCACCAGATACGCAGTATTTT.

The chain carries TRBV3-1 (or the pseudogene TRBV3-2) and TRBJ1-6; 7 bases are shared with TRBD1. Germline V gene sequence: CDR1 LGHDT, CDR2 YNNKEL (reference sequence). The J segment lost 13 bases and the V segment lost 4 bases, leaving 13 bases of the junction unmatched. The CDR3 sequence is 15 residues long. This CDR3 reads CASSLRDSPLGPLHF. The CDR3 DNA reads TGTGCCAGCAGCCTGCGGGACAGCCCTCTTGGGCCCCTCCACTTT.

The chain carries TRBV10-2 and TRBJ1-2; 12 nucleotides line up with TRBD1. Trimming removed 8 bases from V and 2 bases from J; junction bases left unmatched: 0. The CDR3 is 13 amino acids. CDR1 and CDR2 from the germline V gene are WSHSY and SAAADI. CDR3 sequence (DNA): TGCGCCAGCGGGACAGGGGGCAACTATGGCTACACCTTC. It translates to CASGTGGNYGYTF.

The chain uses TRBV2 and TRBJ2-3; TRBD2 aligns across 8 bases. The CDR3 loop spans 16 amino acids. V gave up 3 bases and J gave up 7 bases; unmatched junction bases: 12. The germline gives CDR1 SNHLY, CDR2 FYNNEI. CDR3 in DNA: TGTGCCAGCAGTGATCCACGTAGCGGGGCCACGAATACGCAGTATTTT. Amino acids: CASSDPRSGATNTQYF.

The chain has TRBV2 and TRBJ2-7; a possible D gene is TRBD2 (6 bases). The CDR3 is made up of 14 amino acids. Trimming took 3 bases from V and 4 from J, leaving 13 bases between them. The V gene's germline CDR1 is SNHLY and CDR2 FYNNEI. CDR3 nucleotide sequence: TGTGCCAGCAGTGACGGGGGAGCTGGGTACGAGCAGTACTTC. This encodes CASSDGGAGYEQYF.

This sequence joins TRBV10-1 and TRBJ1-3; TRBD1 aligns across 7 bases. V shed 8 bases, J shed 5 bases, and the junction held 9 bases outside the gene matches. Germline values: CDR1 WNHNN, CDR2 SYGVQD (reference sequence). This CDR3 region has 14 residues. In DNA form, the CDR3 reads TGCGCCAGCCCCCCTCGACAGGGCCGAAACACCATATATTTT. Encoded protein: CASPPRQGRNTIYF.

This clone occurred once. This chain links TRBV7-6 with TRBJ2-1; tentatively, D is TRBD1 (6 bases). The CDR3 covers 16 residues. Trimming left V 4 bases short and J 4 bases short, with 17 bases between. Germline-derived CDR1 and CDR2 are SGHVS and FNYEAQ. In DNA form, the CDR3 reads TGTGCCAGCAGCTCCCAAGCTCAGGGGCAGTACAATGAGCAGTTCTTC. Translated, it gives CASSSQAQGQYNEQFF.

V gene TRBV6-2 or TRBV6-3 combines with J gene TRBJ1-2; 8 bases line up with TRBD1. Unmatched junction bases numbered 11, after V lost 6 bases and J lost 5 bases. The CDR3 sequence is 15 residues long. Germline V gene sequence: CDR1 MNHEY, CDR2 SVGEGT. The DNA of the CDR3 is TGTGCCAGCAGCCACGGACAGGGAGTTGGGTATGGCTACACCTTC. Protein product: CASSHGQGVGYGYTF.

The chain has TRBV4-2 and TRBJ1-6; 7 bases are shared with TRBD1. This CDR3 region has 15 residues. Germline-derived CDR1 and CDR2 are LGHNA and YNFKEQ. V was clipped by 6 bases and J by 7 bases; unmatched bases: 9. CDR3 sequence (DNA): TGTGCCAGCAGGCTAAACAGGGGTATGAATTCACCCCTCCACTTT. Its protein is CASRLNRGMNSPLHF.

The J gene is TRBJ1-1, the V gene TRBV28; 8 bases agree with TRBD1. From germline, CDR1 is MDHEN and CDR2 SYDVKM. V lost 8 bases and J lost 6; bases outside the gene matches: 14. CDR3 length: 15 amino acids. CDR3 bases: TGTGCCAGCGAGACAGGGGCTCTCGGACGGCCTGAAGCTTTCTTT. Translated, it gives CASETGALGRPEAFF.

This chain uses TRBV7-9 with TRBJ2-5, with D hard to call. The CDR3 is 14 amino acids. The germline gives CDR1 SEHNR, CDR2 FQNEAQ (reference sequence). The germline V and J ends were trimmed by 2 bases and 1 base, with 8 bases remaining between them. Written as DNA, the CDR3 is TGTGCCAGCAGCTTAAATACCGGCCAAGAGACCCAGTACTTC. Residues: CASSLNTGQETQYF.

The chain is built from TRBV7-9 and TRBJ1-2, with a tentative D call TRBD1 (6 bases). The CDR3 is made up of 15 amino acids. Trimming took off 5 bases at V and 0 bases at J, with 13 bases between the two ends. Germline CDR1 reads SEHNR; CDR2 reads FQNEAQ (reference sequence). Here the CDR3 reads CASSRNREPNYGYTF. The CDR3 DNA is TGTGCCAGCAGCCGAAACAGGGAGCCTAACTATGGCTACACCTTC.

CDR3: CASSSDRVGGYTF. The CDR3 region has the DNA TGTGCCAGCAGTTCTGACAGGGTGGGTGGCTACACCTTC. V and J are TRBV12-3 or TRBV12-4 and TRBJ1-2, with TRBD1 matching over 7 bases. The J segment lost 7 bases and the V segment lost 4 bases, leaving 6 bases of the junction unmatched. The CDR3 is made up of 13 amino acids.

This clone was seen once. The chain links TRBV19 to TRBJ1-1; weak D call: TRBD1 (5 bases). Trimming shortened V by 5 bases and J by 1 base, and 11 bases separated the two germline ends. CDR3 length: 14 amino acids. CDR1 and CDR2 from the germline V gene are LNHDA and SQIVND (reference sequence). The CDR3 sequence: CASSPGWGNTEAFF. The CDR3 DNA is TGTGCCAGTAGTCCAGGGTGGGGGAACACTGAAGCTTTCTTT.

The genes are TRBV10-1 and TRBJ2-7; 9 positions agree with TRBD2. V shed 0 bases and J 5 bases; nucleotides not matched to a gene: 8. The CDR3 extends over 16 amino acids. The germline CDR1 and CDR2 sequences are WNHNN and SYGVQD (reference sequence). CDR3 amino acids: CASSESRLAAGNEQYF. The CDR3 DNA follows: TGCGCCAGCAGTGAGTCCAGACTAGCGGCAGGAAACGAGCAGTACTTC.

This chain connects TRBV6-2 or TRBV6-3 to TRBJ1-1; D uncertain. The V and J ends lost 5 bases and 1 base respectively, with 8 bases between them. Germline V gene data show CDR1 as MNHEY and CDR2 as SVGEGT. The length of the CDR3 is 13 residues. In DNA, the CDR3 is TGTGCCAGCAGTCGAGGTTGGAACACTGAAGCTTTCTTT. It specifies CASSRGWNTEAFF.

V and J are TRBV19 and TRBJ2-3; D not certain. CDR3 length: 11 amino acids. The germline V gene has CDR1 LNHDA and CDR2 SQIVND (reference sequence). The V gene lost 9 bases and the J gene lost 5 bases, with 9 bases spanning the gap. CDR3 in amino acids: CARSVGDTQYF. CDR3 DNA sequence: TGTGCCAGGTCGGTCGGAGATACGCAGTATTTT.

The J gene is TRBJ1-4, the V gene TRBV6-6, with TRBD1 matching over 9 bases. Germline V lookup: CDR1 MNHNY, CDR2 SVGAGI (reference sequence). This CDR3 comprises 14 residues. V trimming: 6 bases; J trimming: 7 bases; junction bases outside the gene matches: 6. CDR3 nucleotides: TGTGCCAGCAGCTGGGACAGGGAAACTGAAAAACTGTTTTTT. Its translation: CASSWDRETEKLFF.

The chain links TRBV30 to TRBJ1-2, with 7 bases identical to TRBD1. The CDR3 contains 15 residues. V gave up 3 bases and J gave up 2 bases; unmatched junction bases: 9. The germline V gene encodes CDR1 GTSNPN and CDR2 SVGIG (reference sequence). CDR3 loop: CAWSRSPGQNYGYTF. The CDR3 DNA sequence: TGTGCCTGGAGCCGCTCACCGGGACAGAACTATGGCTACACCTTC.

The rearrangement joins TRBV6-1 to TRBJ1-6; no clear D gene. The CDR3 is made up of 16 amino acids. CDR1 and CDR2 from the germline V gene are MNHNS and SASEGT. V was shortened by 4 bases and J by 5 bases, with 15 bases between the two germline ends. CDR3 sequence reads: CASSGGATGNNSPLHF. Written as DNA, the CDR3 is TGTGCCAGCAGTGGTGGAGCGACGGGGAATAATTCACCCCTCCACTTT.

The V gene is TRBV5-1, the J gene TRBJ2-5; a weak D match, TRBD2 (7 bases). This CDR3 contains 16 residues. CDR1 is SGHRS, CDR2 YFSETQ, per germline. V was cut by 4 bases and J by 7 bases, with 23 bases left in between. CDR3 DNA sequence: TGCGCCAGCAGCCCGGGAGGAGTCAACAGGGTGGGGACCCAGTACTTC. Its translation: CASSPGGVNRVGTQYF.

This clone was seen just once. V and J are TRBV6-5 and TRBJ2-7; TRBD1 agrees at 12 bases. CDR3 length equals 14 residues. The germline CDR1 and CDR2 sequences are MNHEY and SVGAGI. V shed 7 bases and J 3 bases; nucleotides not matched to a gene: 4. This CDR3 reads CASKGQGAVYEQYF. The DNA of the CDR3 is TGTGCCAGCAAGGGACAGGGGGCTGTCTACGAGCAGTACTTC.

The sample holds one count of this clone. The chain carries TRBV5-8 and TRBJ1-2; the match to TRBD1 covers 11 bases. Germline V gene lookup returns CDR1 SGHTS and CDR2 YDEGEE. This CDR3 region has 11 residues. Losses at the gene ends were 8 bases for V and 8 bases for J; bases not matched to a gene: 2. In nucleotides, the CDR3 is TGTGCCAGGGACAGGGGGCTAGGCTACACCTTC. Its protein is CARDRGLGYTF.